This TCR beta chain was profiled in a study of blood T cells in healthy people across ages. Whole-study context: Per two T cells, about one barcoded beta molecule was captured through template switching. Whole-study results and caveats: Correlation between TCR beta diversity and naive T cell percentage was strong.

About this clonotype itself: Its antigen remains unknown.

CDR3 length equals 15 residues. Germline V gene sequence: CDR1 SEHNR, CDR2 FQNEAQ (reference sequence). With 2 bases removed from V and 5 bases from J, the gap between germline ends came to 12 bases. Using a J-beta primer mix together with a sample-barcoded 5' primer, a second PCR was run for about 6 to 12 cycles. Each cDNA molecule was tagged by a template-switch adaptor that had 12 random nucleotides. All samples yielded 2.5 million or more CDR3-containing paired-end reads. TCRdb processed the 5' RACE reads anew with MiXCR; each CDR3 protein has one entry. The table records roughly 1.6 million distinct CDR3 sequences, almost 35% of them present only once.

The specimen was blood. The sequence was collected from a woman aged 25 to 39 in good health. The chain joins TRBV7-9 to TRBJ1-4, with D possibly TRBD1 on 6 matching bases. This chain's CDR3 is CASSLPGQINEKLFF. DNA of the CDR3: TGTGCCAGCAGCTTACCCGGACAGATAAATGAAAAACTGTTTTTT.